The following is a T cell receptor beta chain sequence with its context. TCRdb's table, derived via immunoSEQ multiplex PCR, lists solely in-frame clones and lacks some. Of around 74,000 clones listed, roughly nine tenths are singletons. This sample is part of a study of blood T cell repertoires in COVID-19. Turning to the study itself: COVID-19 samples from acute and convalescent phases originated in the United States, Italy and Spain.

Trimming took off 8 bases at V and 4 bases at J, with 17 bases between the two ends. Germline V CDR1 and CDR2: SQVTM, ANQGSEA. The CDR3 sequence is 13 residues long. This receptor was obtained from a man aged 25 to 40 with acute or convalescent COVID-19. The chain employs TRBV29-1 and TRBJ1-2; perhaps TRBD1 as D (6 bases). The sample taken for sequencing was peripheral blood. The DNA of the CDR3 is TGCAGCCCAAACCGGGACACTCTCTATGGCTACACCTTC. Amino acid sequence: CSPNRDTLYGYTF.